The clone carrying this T cell receptor (beta chain) has only a few counts. The sample originates from a study of blood T cell repertoires in COVID-19. The wider study: Some COVID-19 samples were acute and others convalescent; all came from the United States, Italy and Spain. PBMCs, B-cell-depleted T cells, or T cells provided the cDNA or gDNA that made up the material.

This CDR3 region has 15 residues. In the source study's methods: How many nucleated cells were present was estimated from reference gene primer amplification. The assay was immunoSEQ multiplex PCR, and TCRdb's table has in-frame clones only and misses some. D and trimming come from the DNA, and the V and J calls and clone size come from that table. Here the sample spans 470,000 or so clones, around nine tenths being singletons. The sample comprised peripheral blood. The sequence was collected from a woman aged 30 to 39 with acute or convalescent COVID-19. V and J are TRBV21-1 and TRBJ2-7; TRBD2 is the table's D call, not checked against the DNA. TRBV21-1 is classified as a pseudogene. The CDR3 DNA is TGTGCCAGCAGCAAAGTAGGAGGGAGCTCCTACGAGCAGTACTTC. Amino acids: CASSKVGGSSYEQYF.